Sequencing of this T cell receptor beta chain was carried out in a study of blood T cell repertoires in COVID-19. Study context: Sites across the United States, Italy and Spain contributed samples from acute and convalescent COVID-19. T cells, B-cell-depleted T cells, or PBMCs supplied cDNA or gDNA.

This CDR3 is 16 amino acids long. With V trimmed by 4 bases and J by 7 bases, 10 bases remained unmatched. Per germline, CDR1 KGHSY and CDR2 FQNENV. Per the original data handling: Scientists estimated how many nucleated cells there were by amplifying reference gene primers. Some clones are missing from TCRdb's copy, which holds only in-frame ones; the method was immunoSEQ multiplex PCR. That table furnishes V, J and clone size, whereas the DNA furnished D and trimming. The data hold more than 110,000 clones, with about 87% observed a single time. The source of this sequence is a human donor in a cohort sampled during active COVID-19. This chain uses TRBV16 with TRBJ1-6; 7 nucleotides agree with TRBD1. The sample consisted of peripheral blood. The CDR3, as DNA: TGTGCCAGCAGCCCCGGACAGGAAGGATTAAATTCACCCCTCCACTTT. Its translation is CASSPGQEGLNSPLHF.